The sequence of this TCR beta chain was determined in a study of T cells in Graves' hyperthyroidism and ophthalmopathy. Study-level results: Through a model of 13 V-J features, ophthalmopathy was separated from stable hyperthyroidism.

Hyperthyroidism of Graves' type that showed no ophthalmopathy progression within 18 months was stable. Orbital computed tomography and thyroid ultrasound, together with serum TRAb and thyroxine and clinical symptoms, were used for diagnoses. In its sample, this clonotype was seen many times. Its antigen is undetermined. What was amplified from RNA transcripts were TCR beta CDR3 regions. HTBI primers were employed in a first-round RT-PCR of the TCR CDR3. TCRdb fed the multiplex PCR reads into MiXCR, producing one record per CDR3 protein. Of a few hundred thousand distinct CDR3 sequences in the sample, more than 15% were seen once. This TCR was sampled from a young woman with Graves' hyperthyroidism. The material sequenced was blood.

The DNA for the CDR3 is TGCAGTGCTAGAGCCCCCGGGGGTGGCACCGGGGAGCTGTTTTTT. This encodes CSARAPGGGTGELFF. The chain joins TRBV20-1 to TRBJ2-2; tentative D call: TRBD2 (6 bases). Trimming cost V 1 base and J 4 bases, with 13 bases left between them. From germline, CDR1 is DFQATT and CDR2 SNEGSKA (reference sequence). The CDR3 length is 15 residues.